One sample yielded the 24 T cell receptor beta chains listed below, sequenced in a study of blood T cell repertoires in COVID-19. Sequencing was performed with immunoSEQ multiplex PCR; in TCRdb, only in-frame clones are kept and a portion is missing. The sample carries about 190,000 clones, under 90% recorded once. The sample was peripheral blood. These receptors were obtained from a woman aged 80 or older with active or convalescent COVID-19.

The chain carries TRBV27 and TRBJ2-2; 7 bases agree with TRBD1. V dropped 2 bases and J dropped 0; count of bases not matched to a gene: 12. The CDR3 has 19 amino acids. Germline V gene sequence: CDR1 MNHEY, CDR2 SMNVEV (reference sequence). The CDR3 nucleotides are TGTGCCAGCAGTTTAGATAGGCGAGACAGGGCGTCGAACACCGGGGAGCTGTTTTTT. It translates to CASSLDRRDRASNTGELFF.

V and J are TRBV7-3 and TRBJ2-7; 7 positions agree with TRBD2. Germline V lookup: CDR1 SGHTA, CDR2 FQGTGA. J gave up 6 bases and V 2 bases, and 4 bases lay outside the gene matches. The CDR3 covers 13 residues. CDR3 sequence reads: CASSLGLVGEQYF. CDR3 nucleotide sequence: TGTGCCAGCAGCTTAGGACTAGTAGGCGAGCAGTACTTC.

V usage is TRBV7-6 and J usage is TRBJ2-2; D possibly corresponds to TRBD2 (5 bases). The length of the CDR3 is 15 residues. The V end lost 11 bases, the J end lost 7 bases, and 23 bases lay between the germline ends. Germline-derived CDR1 and CDR2 are SGHVS and FNYEAQ. As DNA, the CDR3 is TGTGCCGCCAAAGGCGCGGGCGCGCTTATCGGGGAGCTGTTTTTT. It is translated as CAAKGAGALIGELFF.

The chain joins TRBV6-1 to TRBJ1-5, with a weak D call TRBD1 (5 bases). This CDR3 contains 19 residues. V was cut by 2 bases and J by 6 bases, with 26 bases left in between. Germline-derived CDR1 and CDR2 are MNHNS and SASEGT. CDR3 bases: TGTGCCAGCAGTGAAAGTTTGAGACAGAGCCTACGATGGGGTCAGCCCCAGCATTTT. Translated, it gives CASSESLRQSLRWGQPQHF.

The J gene is TRBJ1-5, the V gene TRBV7-3; a possible D gene is TRBD1 (6 bases). This CDR3 is 17 amino acids long. The ends were cut back, 5 bases at V and 0 bases at J, with 17 bases in the middle. Germline V gene lookup returns CDR1 SGHTA and CDR2 FQGTGA. The chain's CDR3 is CASSAPDRYYSNQPQHF. CDR3 bases: TGTGCCAGCAGCGCCCCGGACAGATATTATAGCAATCAGCCCCAGCATTTT.

V and J are TRBV5-1 and TRBJ2-3; 7 bases line up with TRBD1. This CDR3 comprises 15 residues. CDR1 is SGHRS, CDR2 YFSETQ, per germline. V gave up 1 base and J gave up 3 bases; unmatched junction bases: 5. CDR3 bases: TGCGCCAGCAGCTTGTTTAGGGGGCGAACAGATACGCAGTATTTT. Protein product: CASSLFRGRTDTQYF.

The chain joins TRBV19 to TRBJ1-1, with 10 bases that match TRBD1. V lost 5 bases and J lost 1; bases outside the gene matches: 4. Germline V gives CDR1 LNHDA, CDR2 SQIVND (reference sequence). CDR3 length equals 15 residues. The CDR3 nucleotides read TGTGCCAGTAGTGCCCGGACAGGGGGGAACACTGAAGCTTTCTTT. As protein: CASSARTGGNTEAFF.

This rearrangement joins TRBV5-1 to TRBJ1-1; 7 bases fit TRBD1. Germline V lookup: CDR1 SGHRS, CDR2 YFSETQ. V shed 4 bases, J shed 6 bases, and the junction held 12 bases outside the gene matches. This CDR3 contains 15 residues. The CDR3 DNA sequence: TGCGCCAGCAGCCTCTCTCCAGGGGGTTCAGCTGAAGCTTTCTTT. Translation: CASSLSPGGSAEAFF.

The J gene is TRBJ1-1, the V gene TRBV12-3 or TRBV12-4; 7 bases align to TRBD1. The J segment lost 8 bases and the V segment lost 4 bases, leaving 7 bases of the junction unmatched. The CDR3 length is 13 residues. For the CDR3, the DNA is TGTGCCAGCAGTTACAGGGGTCTCGCCGAAGCTTTCTTT. It specifies CASSYRGLAEAFF.

The sample holds a few counts of this clone. The CDR3, as DNA: TGTGCCAGCAGCGCACAGGGGACTTATAGCAATCAGCCCCAGCATTTT. Protein product: CASSAQGTYSNQPQHF. The rearrangement links TRBV7-2 to TRBJ1-5, with 7 nucleotides matching TRBD1. The CDR3 is made up of 16 amino acids. CDR1 is SGHTA, CDR2 FQGNSA, per germline. Unmatched junction bases numbered 7, after V lost 5 bases and J lost 0 bases. Full variable domain (outside the CDR3, taken from reference TRBV7-2 and TRBJ1-5): GAGVSQSPSNKVTEKGKDVELRCDPISGHTALYWYRQSLGQGLEFLIYFQGNSAPDKSGLPSDRFSAERTGGSVSTLTIQRTQQEDSAVYLCASSAQGTYSNQPQHFGDGTRLSIL.

There are a few counts of this clone. V and J are TRBV11-3 and TRBJ2-1; 7 bases agree with TRBD2. CDR3 length: 14 amino acids. Germline CDR1 SGHNT, CDR2 YENEEA. V was pared by 4 bases and J by 5 bases, with 5 bases of the junction left unmatched. This CDR3 is CASSSWGGNNEQFF. Written as DNA, the CDR3 is TGTGCCAGCAGCTCCTGGGGGGGGAACAATGAGCAGTTCTTC.

V is TRBV6-4 and J is TRBJ2-3, with D perhaps TRBD1 (5 bases). V lost 0 bases and J lost 0, with 13 bases in between. CDR1 and CDR2 (germline): MRHNA, SNTAGT. This CDR3 contains 17 residues. The CDR3 DNA is TGTGCCAGCAGTGACTCGCTAGAACAGGTCAGCACAGATACGCAGTATTTT. It codes for CASSDSLEQVSTDTQYF.

The V call is TRBV19, the J call TRBJ2-5; the D is unclear. Trimming removed 3 bases from V and 4 bases from J, with 12 bases in between. The germline V gene has CDR1 LNHDA and CDR2 SQIVND (reference sequence). This CDR3 is 14 amino acids long. The DNA of the CDR3 is TGTGCCAGTAGTATGTATCCACTGCCAGAGACCCAGTACTTC. Amino acid sequence: CASSMYPLPETQYF.

This chain uses TRBV6-5 with TRBJ1-6; 12 positions agree with TRBD1. Trimming cost V 6 bases and J 10 bases; bases outside gene matches: 7. This CDR3 comprises 15 residues. Germline V CDR1 and CDR2: MNHEY, SVGAGI. This CDR3 reads CASRLRGQGASPLHF. CDR3 DNA: TGTGCCAGCAGGCTCCGGGGACAGGGGGCGTCACCCCTCCACTTT.

The rearrangement uses TRBV18 and TRBJ2-1; D possibly corresponds to TRBD2 (5 bases). CDR1 and CDR2 from the germline V gene are KGHSH and LQKENI. This CDR3 contains 13 residues. V lost 10 bases and J lost 7, with 17 bases in between. This CDR3 reads CATRATGGNEQFF. CDR3 DNA: TGTGCCACGCGGGCGACGGGTGGGAATGAGCAGTTCTTC.

J is TRBJ1-5 and V is TRBV2, with D perhaps matching TRBD1 (6 bases). Germline loops: CDR1 SNHLY, CDR2 FYNNEI. Trimming took 2 bases from V and 13 from J, leaving 9 bases between them. This CDR3 region has 11 residues. In DNA, the CDR3 is TGTGCCAGCAGTGAACGGACAGAACAGCATTTT. It codes for CASSERTEQHF.

The table lists this clone with a count of one. This chain links TRBV3-1 (or the pseudogene TRBV3-2) with TRBJ2-7, with 9 bases aligning to TRBD2. The CDR3 consists of 19 residues. CDR1 LGHDT and CDR2 YNNKEL come from the germline V gene (reference sequence). V lost 0 bases to trimming and J lost 6 bases; unmatched junction nucleotides: 18. The CDR3: CASSQEISRLAVKAGEQYF. Written as DNA, the CDR3 is TGTGCCAGCAGCCAAGAGATTTCCCGACTAGCGGTAAAAGCTGGCGAGCAGTACTTC.

V usage is TRBV28 and J usage is TRBJ1-4; TRBD1 matches at 9 bases. CDR3 length equals 14 residues. V was clipped by 5 bases and J by 5 bases; unmatched bases: 3. Germline V CDR1 and CDR2: MDHEN, SYDVKM. The CDR3 DNA is TGTGCCAGCAGTAGGGACAGGGTGAATGAAAAACTGTTTTTT. This sequence encodes CASSRDRVNEKLFF. The full variable domain, rest sourced from reference TRBV28 and TRBJ1-4, is DVKVTQSSRYLVKRTGEKVFLECVQDMDHENMFWYRQDPGLGLRLIYFSYDVKMKEKGDIPEGYSVSREKKERFSLILESASTNQTSMYLCASSRDRVNEKLFFGSGTQLSVL.

This chain joins TRBV28 and TRBJ1-5, with 8 bases fitting TRBD1. The V and J ends lost 6 bases and 4 bases, in that order; junction bases with no gene match: 2. Germline-derived CDR1 and CDR2 are MDHEN and SYDVKM. CDR3 length: 13 residues. The CDR3 nucleotides read TGTGCCAGCAGACAGGGGGGGAATCAGCCCCAGCATTTT. This sequence encodes CASRQGGNQPQHF.

J is TRBJ2-3 and V is TRBV5-1, with 8 bases matching TRBD1. The length of the CDR3 is 13 residues. V lost 4 bases, J lost 9 bases, and 7 bases stayed unmatched. The germline gives CDR1 SGHRS, CDR2 YFSETQ. CDR3 sequence reads: CASSPRQGSTQYF. The DNA of the CDR3 is TGCGCCAGCAGCCCGAGACAGGGGTCCACGCAGTATTTT.

The gene calls are TRBV5-1 and TRBJ2-1, with 7 bases lining up with TRBD1. CDR1 is SGHRS and CDR2 is YFSETQ in the germline V gene. After removal of 3 bases from V and 4 bases from J, the junction contained 4 bases not matched to a gene. The CDR3 has 14 amino acids. DNA of the CDR3: TGCGCCAGCAGCTCGGGACAGCTTTACAATGAGCAGTTCTTC. It yields the protein CASSSGQLYNEQFF.

This clone was counted once. V gene TRBV6-5 combines with J gene TRBJ2-1; possible D gene TRBD2, 6 bases. Germline values: CDR1 MNHEY, CDR2 SVGAGI. The V end was cut by 2 bases, the J end by 2 bases, with 10 bases between. The CDR3 runs 15 residues. In DNA, the CDR3 is TGTGCCAGCAGTTACAGGGCTAGCGCCTACAATGAGCAGTTCTTC. This codes for CASSYRASAYNEQFF.

This clone was seen a few times. The chain combines TRBV6-6 with TRBJ1-3; TRBD1 matches at 7 bases. The CDR3 is made up of 16 amino acids. Germline V CDR1 and CDR2: MNHNY, SVGAGI (reference sequence). The junction had 8 bases not matched to a gene; V was cut back by 5 bases and J by 1 base. The CDR3 loop reads CASSTTGVGSGNTIYF. For the CDR3, the DNA is TGTGCCAGCAGTACCACAGGGGTCGGGTCTGGAAACACCATATATTTT.

This CDR3 reads CASSKDSTNPYEQYF. The DNA for the CDR3 is TGTGCCAGCAGCAAGGACAGTACGAACCCCTACGAGCAGTACTTC. The chain couples TRBV5-4 to TRBJ2-7; D perhaps matches TRBD1 (6 bases). V was trimmed by 4 bases and J by 2 bases, leaving 16 bases between them. This CDR3 contains 15 residues. CDR1 is SGHNT, CDR2 YYREEE, per germline (reference sequence).